A single T cell receptor (beta chain) is shown here with its context. This clonotype has at least ten counts. Its antigen is not yet known. The input lacks base qualities; no much larger clone sits a single base away. Hyperthyroidism patients were newly diagnosed, with disease duration under 2 months, and aged 18 to 65 years. The study excluded patients with uncontrolled infections, other autoimmune diseases, pregnancy or lactation. Diagnoses were established on the basis of clinical symptoms, serum thyroxine and TRAb, thyroid ultrasound, and orbital computed tomography. For progressor patients, blood was drawn at the first diagnosis of hyperthyroidism, before any ophthalmopathy symptoms had appeared. PBMCs were separated from 7.5 to 10 ml of fresh peripheral blood using Ficoll-Paque density gradient centrifugation. Patients classed as progressors first received a Graves' hyperthyroidism diagnosis and then went on to develop ophthalmopathy during follow-up. Total RNA was extracted with Trizol reagent, and quality was checked on an Agilent 2100 Bioanalyzer.

This record comes from a study of T cells in Graves' hyperthyroidism and ophthalmopathy (dated by TCRdb to between 2018 and 2021). Regarding the complete study: Peripheral blood samples were taken at the time of initial diagnosis, prior to any treatment. A discovery cohort of about 100 patients, approximately 45 with Graves' ophthalmopathy and approximately 60 with stable Graves' hyperthyroidism, was used to find distinguishing TCR V-J signatures. Prospective prediction of ophthalmopathy was tested in an independent validation cohort of some 20 hyperthyroidism patients and some 17 patients who later progressed to ophthalmopathy. The 90 to 100 discovery patients were randomly divided into training and test sets at a 7:3 ratio. In about 6 Graves' hyperthyroidism patients, the study also compared T-cell repertoires from thyroid tissue with T-cell repertoires from blood. After blood sampling, hyperthyroidism patients were treated with methimazole at a starting dose of 30 mg daily, and ophthalmopathy patients were treated with high-dose intravenous methylprednisolone. The paper reports TCR Vbeta CDR3 sequencing of some 140 peripheral blood samples: around 41 ophthalmopathy, fewer than 85 hyperthyroidism and 17 progressor patients. Overall study outcomes, separate from this receptor: In cross-validation, a model built on a 13 V-J signature told ophthalmopathy apart from stable hyperthyroidism with 85% to 90% sensitivity and 81% to 82% specificity, and in testing the same model reached 80%/75%. In validation, the model predicted progression to ophthalmopathy with approximately 69% sensitivity and about 73% specificity, a median of approximately 6.7 months before onset. No statistical method was used to set the sample size in advance, and investigators knew the group allocation. Most expanded thyroid clonotypes (frequency above 0.001) were also found in blood, which suggests that blood repertoires may mirror thyroid immune responses.

TCR beta CDR3 regions were amplified from RNA transcripts. The first round of RT-PCR for the TCR CDR3 was performed with the HTBI primer set and the Qiagen OneStep RT-PCR kit. The libraries were constructed in a second round of multiplex PCR and then size-selected and purified. Sequencing of the libraries was done on an Illumina HiSeq2000 using paired-end 100 bp reads. Turning to the authors' computational methods: Raw data were processed with SOAPnuke, discarding reads with adapters, uncalled bases, mean Phred below 15, or no exact constant-primer or identifier match. COPE v1.2.5 was used to merge the high-quality paired reads, and each unique nucleotide sequence was defined as a clonotype. Clonotypes were aligned to IMGT TRBV, TRBD and TRBJ reference segments using MiTCR v1.1. Only V-J combinations with frequency above 0.0001, covering roughly 99% of repertoires, were analysed. A TCS score was defined as the ratio between F50 (clonal expansion) and ExV (chaos), using BLOSUM62-based TCRdist between CDR3 peptides within each V-J. Welch's t-statistics and random forest reduced around 520 V-J features to 13, which were used in a naive Bayes classifier (R e1071). TCRdb took the public reads, trimmed them with fastp at Q25, ran MiXCR for clone calling and kept in-frame beta chains. Every CDR3 protein is listed once, alongside the most common genes and DNA of its rows. TCRdb's processing, not the study's, gives the V and J calls here. The sample table lists around 340,000 distinct CDR3 sequences, about a sixth of them with a count of one. The top ten clonotypes cover around a third of the sample.

Relative to germline, V is 4 bases shorter and J is 6 bases shorter, with 11 bases between their ends. CDR1 and CDR2 are read off the germline V gene as SGHRS and YFSETQ. Spanning cysteine to phenylalanine, the CDR3 consists of 12 amino acids. Only the CDR3 DNA stays, 36 bases, in frame from base 1. The V and J segments used are TRBV5-1 and TRBJ2-7, and the D gene may be TRBD1, 6 bases matching. The sequenced material came from blood. The sequence was obtained from a woman in her 30s with Graves' hyperthyroidism that later progressed to Graves' ophthalmopathy. The nucleotides read TGCGCCAGCAGCACCGGACAGACCGAGCAGTACTTC. It translates to CASSTGQTEQYF.